This TCR beta chain was sequenced in a study of blood T cell repertoires in COVID-19. Study-wide context: Samples representing acute and convalescent COVID-19 were sourced from the United States, Italy and Spain.

The V gene's germline CDR1 is KGHDR and CDR2 SFDVKD. Deletions cut 3 bases from V and 2 bases from J, with 12 bases between. The CDR3 contains 15 residues. The assay was immunoSEQ multiplex PCR, and TCRdb's table has in-frame clones only and misses some. The table includes about 330,000 clones, 70% to 90% detected once. V is TRBV24-1 and J is TRBJ2-5, with a tentative D call TRBD1 (6 bases). The source is a woman aged 25 to 39 who had recovered from COVID-19. The sample comprised PBMCs or T cells enriched from blood (not recorded which). As DNA, the CDR3 is TGTGCCACCAGTGATGTACAGGGATTTCAAGAGACCCAGTACTTC. It translates to CATSDVQGFQETQYF.